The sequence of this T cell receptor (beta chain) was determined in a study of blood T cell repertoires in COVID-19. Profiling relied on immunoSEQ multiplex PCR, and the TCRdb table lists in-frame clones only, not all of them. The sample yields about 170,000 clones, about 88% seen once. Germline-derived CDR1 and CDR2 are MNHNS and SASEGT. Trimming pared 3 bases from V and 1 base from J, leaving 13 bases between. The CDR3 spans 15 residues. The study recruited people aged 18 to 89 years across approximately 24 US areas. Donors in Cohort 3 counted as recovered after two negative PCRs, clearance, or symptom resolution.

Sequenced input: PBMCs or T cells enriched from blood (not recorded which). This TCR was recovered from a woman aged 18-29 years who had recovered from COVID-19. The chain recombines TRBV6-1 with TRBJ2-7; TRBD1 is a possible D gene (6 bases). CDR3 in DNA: TGTGCCAGCAGTGAGCGAGGGGGAGAGTCCTACGAGCAGTACTTC. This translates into CASSERGGESYEQYF.